These 9 T cell receptor beta chains came from one sample sequenced in a study of cytomegalovirus exposure and HLA in healthy donors. Primers included in the PCR were 60 Vbeta and 13 Jbeta primers. The method was immunoSEQ multiplex PCR; TCRdb's version includes in-frame clones alone and lacks a portion of them. The sample has over 45,000 clones, approximately 80% seen once; the top ten hold approximately 4.3%. Sequencing was done on a sample of PBMCs. These receptors all stem from a man aged 30 to 45 in good health and CMV-seronegative.

Comment on this clone: This same CDR3 is encoded by further DNA sequences in the sample. The rearrangement links TRBV5-4 to TRBJ1-1, with TRBD1 as a possible D gene (6 bases). Germline CDR1 SGHNT, CDR2 YYREEE (reference sequence). The CDR3 contains 15 residues. Trimming pared 5 bases from V and 4 bases from J, leaving 18 bases between. DNA for the CDR3: TGTGCCAGCAGTGGAGGGGGGGGGCTGGGCACTGAAGCTTTCTTT. Its translation: CASSGGGGLGTEAFF. The complete variable domain, with remaining parts taken from reference TRBV5-4 and TRBJ1-1, reads ETGVTQSPTHLIKTRGQQVTLRCSSQSGHNTVSWYQQALGQGPQFIFQYYREEENGRGNFPPRFSGLQFPNYSSELNVNALELDDSALYLCASSGGGGLGTEAFFGQGTRLTVV.

The rearrangement uses TRBV10-3 and TRBJ2-7; TRBD2 matches 11 bases. The V segment lost 10 bases and the J segment 1 base; nucleotides outside the gene matches: 3. This CDR3 has 13 residues. Germline V gene data show CDR1 as ENHRY and CDR2 as SYGVKD. The CDR3 DNA follows: TGTGCCACCCTAGCGGGGGGATCCTACGAGCAGTACTTC. Protein product: CATLAGGSYEQYF.

This chain connects TRBV5-6 to TRBJ1-5; D might be TRBD1 (6 bases). Trimming took 0 bases from V and 3 from J, leaving 7 bases between them. Germline loops: CDR1 SGHDT, CDR2 YYEEEE. CDR3 size: 14 residues. The CDR3 loop reads CASSLGTVNQPQHF. The CDR3 region has the DNA TGTGCCAGCAGCTTGGGGACAGTCAATCAGCCCCAGCATTTT.

The chain combines TRBV7-2 with TRBJ2-7; TRBD1 agrees at 7 bases. The CDR3 is 14 residues long. V shed 5 bases and J 2 bases; nucleotides not matched to a gene: 6. The germline CDR1 and CDR2 sequences are SGHTA and FQGNSA. The CDR3 is CASSLSTGTYEQYF. CDR3 DNA sequence: TGTGCCAGCAGCCTCTCGACAGGGACCTACGAGCAGTACTTC.

The J gene is TRBJ2-2, the V gene TRBV5-6; possibly TRBD2 for D (5 bases). The V end lost 3 bases, the J end lost 5 bases, and 14 bases lay between the germline ends. Per germline, CDR1 SGHDT and CDR2 YYEEEE. The CDR3 sequence is 15 residues long. The CDR3 DNA reads TGTGCCAGCAGCTCGGACGGGCCGGGAACCGGGGAGCTGTTTTTT. Translated: CASSSDGPGTGELFF.

The chain links TRBV11-3 to TRBJ2-5; possibly TRBD2 for D (5 bases). Germline loops: CDR1 SGHNT, CDR2 YENEEA. Deletions cut 2 bases from V and 7 bases from J, with 11 bases between. The CDR3 has 13 amino acids. The CDR3 loop is CASSLQSAGTQYF. CDR3 sequence (DNA): TGTGCCAGCAGCTTACAGTCGGCGGGGACCCAGTACTTC.

The chain carries TRBV7-2 and TRBJ1-2; TRBD1 agrees at 7 bases. Germline CDR1 reads SGHTA; CDR2 reads FQGNSA. The J segment lost 1 base and the V segment lost 2 bases, leaving 7 bases of the junction unmatched. The CDR3 sequence is 16 residues long. The DNA of the CDR3 is TGTGCCAGCAGCTTATCCGGGACAGAGCTTAACTATGGCTACACCTTC. Translating gives CASSLSGTELNYGYTF.

This clone was seen a few times. The chain carries TRBV6-5 and TRBJ1-4, with D possibly being TRBD1 (6 bases). Germline V gene lookup returns CDR1 MNHEY and CDR2 SVGAGI. CDR3 size: 15 residues. Trimming shortened V by 2 bases and J by 2 bases, and 9 bases separated the two germline ends. The CDR3 region is CASSYGDNTNEKLFF. The CDR3 DNA follows: TGTGCCAGCAGTTACGGGGACAATACTAATGAAAAACTGTTTTTT.

The V call is TRBV6-5, the J call TRBJ1-6; a possible D gene is TRBD1 (6 bases). Germline CDR1 MNHEY, CDR2 SVGAGI. The CDR3 spans 15 residues. V was clipped by 4 bases and J by 8 bases, with 15 bases between them. This CDR3 reads CASSSPHRADSPLHF. The CDR3 region has the DNA TGTGCCAGCAGTTCCCCCCACAGGGCAGATTCACCCCTCCACTTT.